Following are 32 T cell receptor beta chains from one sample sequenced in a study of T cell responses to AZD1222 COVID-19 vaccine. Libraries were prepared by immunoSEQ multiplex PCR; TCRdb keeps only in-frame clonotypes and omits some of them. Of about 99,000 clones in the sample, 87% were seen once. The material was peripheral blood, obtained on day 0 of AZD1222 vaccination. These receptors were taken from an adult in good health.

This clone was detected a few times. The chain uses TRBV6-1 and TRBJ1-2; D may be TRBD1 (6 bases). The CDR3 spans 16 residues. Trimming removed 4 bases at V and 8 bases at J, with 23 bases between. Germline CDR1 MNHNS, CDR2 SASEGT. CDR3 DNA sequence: TGTGCCAGCAGTGGGGGGGGCACAGGGCTGATCAGGGGCTACACCTTC. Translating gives CASSGGGTGLIRGYTF.

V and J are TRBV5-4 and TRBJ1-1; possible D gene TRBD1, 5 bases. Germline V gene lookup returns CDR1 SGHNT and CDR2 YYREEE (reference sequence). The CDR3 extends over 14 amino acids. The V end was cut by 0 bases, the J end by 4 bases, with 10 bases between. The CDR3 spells CASSLGWGSTEAFF. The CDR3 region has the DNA TGTGCCAGCAGCTTGGGCTGGGGGTCCACTGAAGCTTTCTTT.

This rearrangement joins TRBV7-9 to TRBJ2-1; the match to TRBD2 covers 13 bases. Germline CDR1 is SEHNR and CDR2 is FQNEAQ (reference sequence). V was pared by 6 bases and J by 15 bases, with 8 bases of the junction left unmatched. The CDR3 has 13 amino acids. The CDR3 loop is CASREGTSGMGFF. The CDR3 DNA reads TGTGCCAGCAGGGAAGGGACTAGCGGGATGGGGTTCTTC.

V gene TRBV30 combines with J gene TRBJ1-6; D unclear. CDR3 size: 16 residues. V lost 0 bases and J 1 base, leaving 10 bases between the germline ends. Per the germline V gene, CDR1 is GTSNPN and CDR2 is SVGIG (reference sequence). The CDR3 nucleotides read TGTGCCTGGAGTGTGGAGGGCGTTTCCTATAATTCACCCCTCCACTTT. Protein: CAWSVEGVSYNSPLHF. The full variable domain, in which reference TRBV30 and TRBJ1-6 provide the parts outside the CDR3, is SQTIHQWPATLVQPVGSPLSLECTVEGTSNPNLYWYRQAAGRGLQLLFYSVGIGQISSEVPQNLSASRPQDRQFILSSKKLLLSDSGFYLCAWSVEGVSYNSPLHFGNGTRLTVT.

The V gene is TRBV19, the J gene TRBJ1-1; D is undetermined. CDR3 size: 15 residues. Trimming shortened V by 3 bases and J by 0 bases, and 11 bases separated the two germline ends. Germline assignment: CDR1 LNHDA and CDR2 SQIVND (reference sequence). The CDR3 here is CASSIDGFMNTEAFF. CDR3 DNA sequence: TGTGCCAGTAGTATCGATGGGTTTATGAACACTGAAGCTTTCTTT. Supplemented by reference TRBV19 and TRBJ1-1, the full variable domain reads DGGITQSPKYLFRKEGQNVTLSCEQNLNHDAMYWYRQDPGQGLRLIYYSQIVNDFQKGDIAEGYSVSREKKESFPLTVTSAQKNPTAFYLCASSIDGFMNTEAFFGQGTRLTVV.

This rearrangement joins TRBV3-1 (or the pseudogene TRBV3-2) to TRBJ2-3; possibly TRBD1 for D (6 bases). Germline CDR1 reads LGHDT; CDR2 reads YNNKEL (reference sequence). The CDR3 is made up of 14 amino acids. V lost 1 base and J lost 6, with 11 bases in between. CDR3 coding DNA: TGTGCCAGCAGCCAAGGTTCAGGGGCGGATACGCAGTATTTT. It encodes CASSQGSGADTQYF.

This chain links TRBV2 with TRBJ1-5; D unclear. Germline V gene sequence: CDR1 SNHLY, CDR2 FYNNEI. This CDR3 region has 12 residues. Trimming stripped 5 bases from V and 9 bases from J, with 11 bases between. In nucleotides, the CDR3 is TGTGCCAGCAGTAGAGATAGTTGGCCCCAGCATTTT. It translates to CASSRDSWPQHF.

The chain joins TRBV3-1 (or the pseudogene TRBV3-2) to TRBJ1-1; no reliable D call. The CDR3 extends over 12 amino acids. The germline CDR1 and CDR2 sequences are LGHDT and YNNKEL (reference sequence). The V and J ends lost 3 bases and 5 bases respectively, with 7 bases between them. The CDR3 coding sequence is TGTGCCAGCAGCCATGGGAGGACTGAAGCTTTCTTT. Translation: CASSHGRTEAFF.

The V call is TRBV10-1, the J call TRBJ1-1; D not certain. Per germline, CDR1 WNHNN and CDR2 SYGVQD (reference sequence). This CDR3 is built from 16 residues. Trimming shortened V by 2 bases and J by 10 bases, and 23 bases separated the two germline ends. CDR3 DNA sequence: TGCGCCAGCAGTGAGCCGTTGTCGGCCGAGCAATATGGAGCTTTCTTT. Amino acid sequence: CASSEPLSAEQYGAFF.

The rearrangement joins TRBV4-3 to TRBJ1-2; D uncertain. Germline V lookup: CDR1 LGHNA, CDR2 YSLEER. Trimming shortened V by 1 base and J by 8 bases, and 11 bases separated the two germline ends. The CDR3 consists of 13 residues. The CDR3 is CASSQGPRTGYTF. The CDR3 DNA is TGCGCCAGCAGCCAAGGACCCAGGACCGGCTACACCTTC.

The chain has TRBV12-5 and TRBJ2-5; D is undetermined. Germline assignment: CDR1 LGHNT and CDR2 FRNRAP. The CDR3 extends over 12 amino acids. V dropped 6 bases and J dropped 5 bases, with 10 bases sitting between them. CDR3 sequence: CASGYRRETQYF. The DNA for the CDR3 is TGTGCTAGTGGCTATCGTAGGGAGACCCAGTACTTC.

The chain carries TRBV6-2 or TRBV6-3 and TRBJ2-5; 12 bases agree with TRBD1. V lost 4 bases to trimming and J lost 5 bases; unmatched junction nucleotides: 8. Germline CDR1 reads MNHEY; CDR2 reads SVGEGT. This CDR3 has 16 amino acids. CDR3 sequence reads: CASSFGDRGLGETQYF. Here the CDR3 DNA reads TGTGCCAGCAGTTTTGGGGACAGGGGGCTAGGGGAGACCCAGTACTTC.

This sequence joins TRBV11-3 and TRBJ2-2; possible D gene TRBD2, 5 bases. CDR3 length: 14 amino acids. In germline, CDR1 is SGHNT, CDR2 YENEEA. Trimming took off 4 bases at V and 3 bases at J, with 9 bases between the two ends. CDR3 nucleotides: TGTGCCAGCAGCTCTACGGGGTACACCGGGGAGCTGTTTTTT. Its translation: CASSSTGYTGELFF.

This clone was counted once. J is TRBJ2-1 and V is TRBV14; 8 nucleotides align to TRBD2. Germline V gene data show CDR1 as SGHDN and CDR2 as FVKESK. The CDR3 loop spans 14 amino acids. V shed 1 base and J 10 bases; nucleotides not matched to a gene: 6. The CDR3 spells CASSQVYGGGEQFF. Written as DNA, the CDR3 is TGTGCCAGCAGCCAAGTGTATGGCGGGGGGGAGCAGTTCTTC.

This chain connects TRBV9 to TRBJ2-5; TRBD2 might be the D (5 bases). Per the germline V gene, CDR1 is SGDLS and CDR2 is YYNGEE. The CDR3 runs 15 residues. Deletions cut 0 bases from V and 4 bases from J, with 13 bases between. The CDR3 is CASSVETDSIETQYF. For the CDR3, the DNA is TGTGCCAGCAGCGTAGAAACGGACTCTATAGAGACCCAGTACTTC.

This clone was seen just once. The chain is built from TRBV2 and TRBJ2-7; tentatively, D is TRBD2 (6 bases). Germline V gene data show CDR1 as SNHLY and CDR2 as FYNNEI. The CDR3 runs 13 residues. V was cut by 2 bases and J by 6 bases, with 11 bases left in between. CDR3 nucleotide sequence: TGTGCCAGCAGTGAACTGGAGGGTCTCGAGCAGTACGTC. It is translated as CASSELEGLEQYV.

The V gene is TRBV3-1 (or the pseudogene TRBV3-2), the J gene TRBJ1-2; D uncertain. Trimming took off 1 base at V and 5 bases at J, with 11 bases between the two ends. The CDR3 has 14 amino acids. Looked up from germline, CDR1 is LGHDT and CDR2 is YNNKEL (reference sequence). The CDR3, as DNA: TGTGCCAGCAGCCAAGGTTGGGGAAGGTATGGCTACACCTTC. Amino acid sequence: CASSQGWGRYGYTF.

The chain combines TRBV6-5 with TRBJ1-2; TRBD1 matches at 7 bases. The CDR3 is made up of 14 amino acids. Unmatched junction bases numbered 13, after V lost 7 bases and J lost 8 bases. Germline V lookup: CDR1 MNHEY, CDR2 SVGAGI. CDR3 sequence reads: CASTEGTAVEGYTF. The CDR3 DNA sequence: TGTGCCAGCACCGAAGGGACAGCGGTGGAAGGCTACACCTTC.

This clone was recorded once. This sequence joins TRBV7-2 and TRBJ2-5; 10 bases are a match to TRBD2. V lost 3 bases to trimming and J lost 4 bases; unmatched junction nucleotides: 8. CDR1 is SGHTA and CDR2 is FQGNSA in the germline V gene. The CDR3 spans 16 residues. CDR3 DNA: TGTGCCAGCAGCTTCCAGCGGGGGGGCCAGGGAGAGACCCAGTACTTC. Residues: CASSFQRGGQGETQYF.

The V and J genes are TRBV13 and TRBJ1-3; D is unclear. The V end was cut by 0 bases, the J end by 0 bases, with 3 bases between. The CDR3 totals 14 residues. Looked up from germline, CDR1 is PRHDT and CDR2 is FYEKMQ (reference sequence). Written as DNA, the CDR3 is TGTGCCAGCAGCTTAGGTGGCTCTGGAAACACCATATATTTT. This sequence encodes CASSLGGSGNTIYF.

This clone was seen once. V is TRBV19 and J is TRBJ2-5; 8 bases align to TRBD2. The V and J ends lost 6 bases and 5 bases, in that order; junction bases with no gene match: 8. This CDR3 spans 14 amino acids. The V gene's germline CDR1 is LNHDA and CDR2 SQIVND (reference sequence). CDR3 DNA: TGTGCCAGTAGGCCCGGGGGGGCTTGGGAGACCCAGTACTTC. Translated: CASRPGGAWETQYF.

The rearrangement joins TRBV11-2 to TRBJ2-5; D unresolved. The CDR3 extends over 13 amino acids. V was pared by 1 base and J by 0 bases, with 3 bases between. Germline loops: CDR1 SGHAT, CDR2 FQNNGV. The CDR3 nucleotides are TGTGCCAGCAGCTTAGCGGACCAAGAGACCCAGTACTTC. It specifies CASSLADQETQYF. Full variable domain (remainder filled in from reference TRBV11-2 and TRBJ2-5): EAGVAQSPRYKIIEKRQSVAFWCNPISGHATLYWYQQILGQGPKLLIQFQNNGVVDDSQLPKDRFSAERLKGVDSTLKIQPAKLEDSAVYLCASSLADQETQYFGPGTRLLVL.

CDR3 nucleotides: TGTGCCAGCAGTGAATCAGTCAGGGGCCGGACTGAAGCTTTCTTT. Its protein is CASSESVRGRTEAFF. The chain joins TRBV25-1 to TRBJ1-1; tentative D call: TRBD1 (6 bases). Germline CDR1 reads MGHDK; CDR2 reads SYGVNS. This CDR3 has 15 residues. The V end lost 1 base, the J end lost 5 bases, and 14 bases lay between the germline ends.

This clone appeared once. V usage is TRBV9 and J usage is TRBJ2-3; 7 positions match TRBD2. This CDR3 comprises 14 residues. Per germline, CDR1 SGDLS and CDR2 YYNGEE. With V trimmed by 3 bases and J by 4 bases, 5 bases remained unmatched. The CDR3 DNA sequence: TGTGCCAGCAGCGGGGGACTACGCCCAGATACGCAGTATTTT. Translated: CASSGGLRPDTQYF.

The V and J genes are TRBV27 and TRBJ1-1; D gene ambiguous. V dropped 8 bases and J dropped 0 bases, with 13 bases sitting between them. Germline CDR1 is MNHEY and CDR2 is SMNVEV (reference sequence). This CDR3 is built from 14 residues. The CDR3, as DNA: TGTGCCAGCGCACGCCCTGGGATGAACACTGAAGCTTTCTTT. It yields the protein CASARPGMNTEAFF.

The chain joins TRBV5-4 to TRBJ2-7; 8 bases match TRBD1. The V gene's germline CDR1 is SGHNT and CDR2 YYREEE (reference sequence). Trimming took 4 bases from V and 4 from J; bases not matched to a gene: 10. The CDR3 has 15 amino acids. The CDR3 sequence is CASSPRDRTLYEQYF. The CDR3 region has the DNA TGTGCCAGCAGCCCTCGGGACAGGACTTTGTACGAGCAGTACTTC.

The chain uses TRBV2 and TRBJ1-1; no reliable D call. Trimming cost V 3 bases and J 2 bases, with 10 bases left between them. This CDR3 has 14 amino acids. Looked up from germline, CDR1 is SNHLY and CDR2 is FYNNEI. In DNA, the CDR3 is TGTGCCAGCAGTGATGTATGGATTAACACTGAAGCTTTCTTT. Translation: CASSDVWINTEAFF.

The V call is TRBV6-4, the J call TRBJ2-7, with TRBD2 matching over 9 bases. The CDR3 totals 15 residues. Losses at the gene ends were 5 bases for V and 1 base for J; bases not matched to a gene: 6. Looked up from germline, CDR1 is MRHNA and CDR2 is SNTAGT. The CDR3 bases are TGTGCCAGCAGTTCTGAAGCGGGGGGTTCCTACGAGCAGTACGTC. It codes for CASSSEAGGSYEQYV.

The CDR3 nucleotides read TGTGCCAGCAGCTTAAGGCTAGCGGGAACCGGGGAGCTGTTTTTT. Its protein product is CASSLRLAGTGELFF. The rearrangement joins TRBV7-6 to TRBJ2-2; 9 bases are a match to TRBD2. The junction had 3 bases not matched to a gene; V was cut back by 2 bases and J by 5 bases. The CDR3 has 15 residues. Germline loops: CDR1 SGHVS, CDR2 FNYEAQ.

This CDR3 is CASSLVLGQRDYGYTF. CDR3 DNA sequence: TGTGCCAGTAGTCTCGTGCTGGGACAGCGCGACTATGGCTACACCTTC. The gene calls are TRBV19 and TRBJ1-2; TRBD1 matches 7 bases. CDR1 is LNHDA and CDR2 is SQIVND in the germline V gene (reference sequence). The CDR3 spans 16 residues. The V segment lost 5 bases and the J segment 3 bases; nucleotides outside the gene matches: 12.

The CDR3 nucleotides are TGTGCCAGCAGTCGTAAGACAGGGAGCACTGAAGCTTTCTTT. Residues: CASSRKTGSTEAFF. This chain connects TRBV6-5 to TRBJ1-1; TRBD1 matches at 7 bases. CDR1 and CDR2 from the germline V gene are MNHEY and SVGAGI. The CDR3 length is 14 residues. V lost 5 bases to trimming and J lost 4 bases; unmatched junction nucleotides: 7.

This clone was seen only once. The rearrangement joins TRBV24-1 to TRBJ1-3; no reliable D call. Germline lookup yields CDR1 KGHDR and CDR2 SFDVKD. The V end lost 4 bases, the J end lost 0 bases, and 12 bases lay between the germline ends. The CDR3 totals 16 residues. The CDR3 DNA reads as TGTGCCACCAGTGACAACGGGGTAGCCTCTGGAAACACCATATATTTT. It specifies CATSDNGVASGNTIYF.